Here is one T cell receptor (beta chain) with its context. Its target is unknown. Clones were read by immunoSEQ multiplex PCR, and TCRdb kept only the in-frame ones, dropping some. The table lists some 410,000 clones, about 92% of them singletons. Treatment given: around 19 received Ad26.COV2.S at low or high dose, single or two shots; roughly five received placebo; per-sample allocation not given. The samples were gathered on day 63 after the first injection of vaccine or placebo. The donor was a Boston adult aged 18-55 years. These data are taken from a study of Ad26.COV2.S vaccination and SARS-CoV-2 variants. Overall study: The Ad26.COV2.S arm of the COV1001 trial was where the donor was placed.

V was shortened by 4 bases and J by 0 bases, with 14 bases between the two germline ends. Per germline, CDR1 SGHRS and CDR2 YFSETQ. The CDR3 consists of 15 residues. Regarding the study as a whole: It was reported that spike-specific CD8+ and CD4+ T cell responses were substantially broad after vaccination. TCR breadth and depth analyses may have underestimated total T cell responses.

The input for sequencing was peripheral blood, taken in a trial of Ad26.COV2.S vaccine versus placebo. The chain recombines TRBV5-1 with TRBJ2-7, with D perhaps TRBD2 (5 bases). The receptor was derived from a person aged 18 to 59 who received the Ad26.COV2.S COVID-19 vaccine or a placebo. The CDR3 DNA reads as TGCGCCAGCAGCCCGGAACCGGGAAGCTCCTACGAGCAGTACTTC. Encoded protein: CASSPEPGSSYEQYF.